The subject of this entry is one T cell receptor beta chain. Its antigen is not identified. Enrollment shut out patients with autoimmune disease history or systemic immunosuppression. The CDR3 totals 12 residues. The V and J ends lost 8 bases and 5 bases respectively, with 13 bases between them. Germline V gene sequence: CDR1 WNHNN, CDR2 SYGVQD (reference sequence). The data are from a study of OX40 agonist ivuxolimab in advanced cancers. Across the study: Three patients, one with hepatocellular carcinoma and two with cutaneous melanoma, responded partially.

TCRdb's copy holds only in-frame clones and misses some; the assay was immunoSEQ multiplex PCR. The table has about 3,500 clones, more than 85% seen once. Study conclusions and caveats: Which antigen the expanded peripheral T cells recognized is unknown. Relative to CD4+, CD8+ T cells held more expanded clones on average.

The sample in question was CD4+ or CD8+ T cells sorted from blood, obtained in a trial of the OX40 agonist ivuxolimab. The J gene is TRBJ2-7, the V gene TRBV10-1, with D maybe TRBD2 (5 bases). This TCR came from an adult with an advanced solid tumor such as melanoma, head and neck, liver or kidney cancer. This CDR3 is CASFQRNDEQYF. CDR3 DNA sequence: TGCGCCAGCTTCCAGCGGAACGACGAGCAGTACTTC.